Listed below are T cell receptor beta chains from one sample, sequenced in a study of blood T cell repertoires in COVID-19. Method: immunoSEQ multiplex PCR; TCRdb's copy keeps in-frame clones and lacks some. The sample yields approximately 100,000 clones, around three quarters seen once. The sequenced sample was peripheral blood. These receptors originate from a human donor in a cohort sampled during active or convalescent COVID-19. CDR3s include the opening cysteine and the closing phenylalanine or tryptophan. D genes are given only for firm matches. A clone size is listed for some rows: how often the clone was seen (once, few, many), or a class if it is expanded.

clone_size j_call d_call v_call cdr3_nt cdr3_aa
once TRBJ2-5 TRBD1 TRBV7-2 TGTGCCAGCAGCTTAGACAGGGGTTCCGAGACCCAGTACTTC CASSLDRGSETQYF
. TRBJ2-5 . TRBV7-6 TGTGCCAGCATTGCGGGGCTACATTACCCTCAAGAGACCCAGTACTTC CASIAGLHYPQETQYF
. TRBJ1-2 . TRBV9 TGTGCCAGCAGCGTAGGGACTCCTAACTATGGCTACACCTTC CASSVGTPNYGYTF
. TRBJ1-3 . TRBV3-1/TRBV3-2 TGTGCCAGCAGCCACCCTCAACGATGGGGGGATACTAGCTCTGGAAACACCATATATTTT CASSHPQRWGDTSSGNTIYF
. TRBJ2-5 TRBD2 TRBV20-1 TGCAGTGCTAGTAAGGGGAGAGCGGGAGGGCAAGAGACCCAGTACTTC CSASKGRAGGQETQYF
. TRBJ2-7 . TRBV7-9 TGTGCCAGCAGCTCGGACTATTTCTACGAGCAGTACTTC CASSSDYFYEQYF
. TRBJ2-5 . TRBV4-1 TGCGCCAGCAGCCTAGAAGAGACCCAGTACTTC CASSLEETQYF
. TRBJ2-7 TRBD2 TRBV7-6 TGTGCCAGCACCGCGCTAGCGGGGGGGCCGCACGAGCAGTACTTC CASTALAGGPHEQYF
. TRBJ1-1 . TRBV5-1 TGCGCCAGCAGCTTGAGGTCAGGGCAGGACACTGAAGCTTTCTTT CASSLRSGQDTEAFF
. TRBJ1-5 TRBD1 TRBV12-3/TRBV12-4 TGTGCCAGCAGTCACAGGGGACCCCAGCATTTT CASSHRGPQHF
. TRBJ2-1 TRBD1 TRBV27 TGTGCCAGCTCGGGACAGGGTAACAATGAGCAGTTCTTC CASSGQGNNEQFF
. TRBJ2-5 . TRBV28 TGTGCCAGCAGTTTGGTAGTAGGGGGAGGGCCTATCGACGAGACCCAGTACTTC CASSLVVGGGPIDETQYF
. TRBJ2-7 . TRBV13 TGTGCCAGCAGCTCAGCAGCCCGGGGGTACGAGCAGTACTTC CASSSAARGYEQYF
. TRBJ2-7 . TRBV19 TGTGCCAGTAGATGGGGGGGCGACTCCTACGAGCAGTACTTC CASRWGGDSYEQYF
. TRBJ1-4 . TRBV7-8 TGTGCCAGCAGCCCGGACCTCTTTAAGGGGGAACTGTTTTTT CASSPDLFKGELFF
. TRBJ1-1 . TRBV16 TGTGCCAGCAGCCTTCTCCCACCGGGAAGCATGAACACTGAAGCTTTCTTT CASSLLPPGSMNTEAFF
. TRBJ2-1 . TRBV9 TGTGCCAGCAGCGTAGCATCTGAGCAGTTCTTC CASSVASEQFF
. TRBJ2-5 . TRBV9 TGTGCCAGCAGCGCCTGGGACGGAGGGGAAGAGACCCAGTACTTC CASSAWDGGEETQYF
once TRBJ2-7 . TRBV7-8 TGTGCCAGCAGCTTTTGGGGGGGCCCGAGCTCCTACGAGCAGTACTTC CASSFWGGPSSYEQYF
few TRBJ2-3 TRBD2 TRBV7-9 TGTGCCAGCAGACTAGCGGGAGTTGGAGGCACAGATACGCAGTATTTT CASRLAGVGGTDTQYF